This T cell receptor (beta chain) stems from a study of blood T cell repertoires in COVID-19. With 1 base clipped from V and 5 bases from J, the junction kept 6 bases outside the gene matches. This CDR3 is built from 15 residues. Germline assignment: CDR1 GTSNPN and CDR2 SVGIG (reference sequence). Data came from immunoSEQ multiplex PCR; TCRdb stores just in-frame clones and leaves some out. The table includes under 300,000 clones, 89% detected once. The receptor was derived from a man aged 45 to 65 with acute or convalescent COVID-19. The chain employs TRBV30 and TRBJ2-5; 11 positions agree with TRBD2. Sequenced sample: peripheral blood. The DNA for the CDR3 is TGTGCCTGGAGTGACCTAGCGGGGGGCACGGAGACCCAGTACTTC. This codes for CAWSDLAGGTETQYF.